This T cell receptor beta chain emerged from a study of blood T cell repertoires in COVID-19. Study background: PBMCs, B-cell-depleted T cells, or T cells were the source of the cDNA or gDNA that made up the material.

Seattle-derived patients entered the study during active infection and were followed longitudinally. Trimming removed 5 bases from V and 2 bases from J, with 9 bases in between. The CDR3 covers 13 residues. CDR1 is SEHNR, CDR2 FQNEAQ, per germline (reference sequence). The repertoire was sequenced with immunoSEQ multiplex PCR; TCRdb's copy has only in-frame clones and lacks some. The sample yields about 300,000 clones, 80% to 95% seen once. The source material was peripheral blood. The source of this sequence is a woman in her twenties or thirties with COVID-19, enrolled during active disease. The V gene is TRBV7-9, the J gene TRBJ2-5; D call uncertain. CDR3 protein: CASSRSGQETQYF. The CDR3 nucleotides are TGTGCCAGCAGCCGATCAGGTCAAGAGACCCAGTACTTC.